This entry is about one T cell receptor beta chain. The CDR3 spans 14 residues. Germline V gene lookup returns CDR1 SNHLY and CDR2 FYNNEI. The V end was cut by 3 bases, the J end by 3 bases, with 11 bases between. These data belong to a study of blood T cell repertoires in COVID-19. Overall study: From the United States, Italy and Spain came samples of acute and convalescent COVID-19. In each case, the material was cDNA or gDNA derived from T cells, B-cell-depleted T cells, or PBMCs.

In the source study's methods: Cell counts per sample came from amplifying reference gene primers. Using immunoSEQ multiplex PCR, the repertoire was profiled, and TCRdb retains in-frame clones only, with some absent. That table is the source of V, J and clone size, and D and trimming were worked out from the DNA. The sample yields approximately 100,000 clones, approximately 93% seen once. The receptor was isolated from a man aged 60 to 69 with acute or convalescent COVID-19. Material for sequencing was peripheral blood. The chain links TRBV2 to TRBJ1-1; possibly TRBD1 for D (5 bases). The CDR3 DNA sequence: TGTGCCAGCAGTGATCAGGGCATGTACACTGAAGCTTTCTTT. Translated, it gives CASSDQGMYTEAFF.